This T cell receptor (beta chain) emerged from a study of OX40 agonist ivuxolimab in advanced cancers. Turning to this clone: Antigen specificity is unknown.

Assay: immunoSEQ multiplex PCR; the TCRdb copy retains only in-frame clones and omits some. The data show some 95,000 clones, 87% seen once. Study-wide results and caveats: CD4+ and CD8+ blood T cells expanded clonally by week 6 at 0.1 to 3.0 mg/kg.

Germline V gives CDR1 SGHTA, CDR2 FQGNSA. CDR3 length: 15 amino acids. Trimming removed 5 bases from V and 5 bases from J; junction bases left unmatched: 5. The V gene is TRBV7-2, the J gene TRBJ1-6, with 8 nucleotides matching TRBD1. The clonotype originates from an adult with an advanced solid tumor such as melanoma, head and neck, liver or kidney cancer. The source was CD4+ or CD8+ T cells sorted from blood, collected in a trial of the OX40 agonist ivuxolimab. The chain's CDR3 is CASSPLTGDNSPLHF. The CDR3 DNA sequence: TGTGCCAGCAGCCCACTGACAGGGGATAATTCACCCCTCCACTTT.